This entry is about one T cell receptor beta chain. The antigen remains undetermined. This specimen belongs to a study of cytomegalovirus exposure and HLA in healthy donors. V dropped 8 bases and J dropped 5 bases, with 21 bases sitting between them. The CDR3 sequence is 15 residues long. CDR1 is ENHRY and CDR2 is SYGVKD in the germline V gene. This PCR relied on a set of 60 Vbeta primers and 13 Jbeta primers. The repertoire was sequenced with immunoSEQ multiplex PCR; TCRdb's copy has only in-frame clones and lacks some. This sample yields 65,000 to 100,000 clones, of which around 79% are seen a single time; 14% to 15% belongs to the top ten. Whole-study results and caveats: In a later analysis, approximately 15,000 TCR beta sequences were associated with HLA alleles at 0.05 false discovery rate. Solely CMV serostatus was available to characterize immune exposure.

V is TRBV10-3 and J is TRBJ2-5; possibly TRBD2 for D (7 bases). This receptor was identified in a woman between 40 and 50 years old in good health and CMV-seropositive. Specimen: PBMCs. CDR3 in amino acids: CAIAAGAGARETQYF. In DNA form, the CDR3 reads TGTGCCATCGCCGCCGGCGCGGGGGCCCGGGAGACCCAGTACTTC.